The 9 T cell receptor beta chains reported below all come from one sample, sequenced in a study of blood T cell repertoires in COVID-19. Sequencing used immunoSEQ multiplex PCR; TCRdb keeps in-frame clones, though not all of them. Altogether around 150,000 clones are present, around four fifths being singletons, with the ten largest covering over 4%. The sequenced sample was PBMCs or T cells enriched from blood (not recorded which). The origin of the receptors is an older man who had been exposed to COVID-19.

This clone has a handful of counts. The chain couples TRBV6-5 to TRBJ1-1; D is unresolved. CDR1 and CDR2 from the germline V gene are MNHEY and SVGAGI. The germline V and J ends were trimmed by 6 bases and 1 base, with 6 bases remaining between them. This CDR3 contains 12 residues. The chain's CDR3 is CASRTGNTEAFF. CDR3 bases: TGTGCCAGCAGAACTGGGAACACTGAAGCTTTCTTT.

This chain joins TRBV7-2 and TRBJ1-5, with 9 bases aligning to TRBD1. Germline-derived CDR1 and CDR2 are SGHTA and FQGNSA. The CDR3 is 16 amino acids. V was pared by 5 bases and J by 3 bases, with 8 bases of the junction left unmatched. In DNA, the CDR3 is TGTGCCAGCAGCGGACCACAGGGGGCGGCCAATCAGCCCCAGCATTTT. Translating gives CASSGPQGAANQPQHF.

The chain employs TRBV27 and TRBJ2-7; 8 bases align to TRBD1. CDR1 MNHEY and CDR2 SMNVEV come from the germline V gene (reference sequence). The CDR3 runs 15 residues. V lost 4 bases and J lost 0; bases outside the gene matches: 5. CDR3 region: CASSYGQGASYEQYF. The CDR3 bases are TGTGCCAGCAGTTATGGCCAGGGGGCCTCCTACGAGCAGTACTTC.

The chain employs TRBV19 and TRBJ1-2; 7 nucleotides agree with TRBD1. Germline V lookup: CDR1 LNHDA, CDR2 SQIVND (reference sequence). The CDR3 runs to 17 residues. V lost 2 bases and J lost 1; bases outside the gene matches: 10. CDR3 protein: CASSIYMGDRSNYGYTF. The CDR3, as DNA: TGTGCCAGTAGTATATACATGGGGGACAGAAGTAACTATGGCTACACCTTC. The entire variable domain, with the rest obtained from reference TRBV19 and TRBJ1-2, is as follows: DGGITQSPKYLFRKEGQNVTLSCEQNLNHDAMYWYRQDPGQGLRLIYYSQIVNDFQKGDIAEGYSVSREKKESFPLTVTSAQKNPTAFYLCASSIYMGDRSNYGYTFGSGTRLTVV.

This chain links TRBV9 with TRBJ1-6, with D perhaps matching TRBD1 (5 bases). The ends were cut back, 0 bases at V and 11 bases at J, with 15 bases in the middle. CDR1 and CDR2 from the germline V gene are SGDLS and YYNGEE. The CDR3 has 15 residues. The CDR3 region is CASSVEDVRAAPLHF. The CDR3 nucleotides read TGTGCCAGCAGCGTAGAGGATGTCAGGGCCGCACCCCTCCACTTT.

In its sample, this clone was seen once. This chain joins TRBV11-2 and TRBJ2-1; unclear D gene. CDR1 is SGHAT and CDR2 is FQNNGV in the germline V gene. V was shortened by 3 bases and J by 8 bases, with 11 bases between the two germline ends. The CDR3 contains 13 residues. CDR3 DNA: TGTGCCAGCAGCTTTGGCCCCATCGATGAGCAGTTCTTC. Encoded protein: CASSFGPIDEQFF.

The chain links TRBV6-2 or TRBV6-3 to TRBJ2-5, with D perhaps matching TRBD1 (5 bases). This CDR3 contains 16 residues. The germline V and J ends were trimmed by 2 bases and 5 bases, with 18 bases remaining between them. From germline, CDR1 is MNHEY and CDR2 SVGEGT. CDR3 sequence: CASSYVLGDFMETQYF. In DNA, the CDR3 is TGTGCCAGCAGTTACGTCCTAGGGGATTTTATGGAGACCCAGTACTTC.

Here the CDR3 reads CSVVLMADTEAFF. CDR3 in DNA: TGCAGCGTTGTCTTGATGGCTGACACTGAAGCTTTCTTT. The chain is built from TRBV29-1 and TRBJ1-1; D uncertain. Trimming cost V 4 bases and J 3 bases, with 12 bases left between them. The CDR3 covers 13 residues. The germline V gene has CDR1 SQVTM and CDR2 ANQGSEA.

The CDR3 is CASSGGLLAPGELFF. The CDR3 DNA reads TGCGCCAGCAGCGGGGGACTCCTAGCCCCCGGGGAGCTGTTTTTT. The J gene is TRBJ2-2, the V gene TRBV5-1, with TRBD2 as a possible D gene (6 bases). The CDR3 runs to 15 residues. Germline CDR1 reads SGHRS; CDR2 reads YFSETQ. Trimming removed 4 bases at V and 6 bases at J, with 16 bases between.